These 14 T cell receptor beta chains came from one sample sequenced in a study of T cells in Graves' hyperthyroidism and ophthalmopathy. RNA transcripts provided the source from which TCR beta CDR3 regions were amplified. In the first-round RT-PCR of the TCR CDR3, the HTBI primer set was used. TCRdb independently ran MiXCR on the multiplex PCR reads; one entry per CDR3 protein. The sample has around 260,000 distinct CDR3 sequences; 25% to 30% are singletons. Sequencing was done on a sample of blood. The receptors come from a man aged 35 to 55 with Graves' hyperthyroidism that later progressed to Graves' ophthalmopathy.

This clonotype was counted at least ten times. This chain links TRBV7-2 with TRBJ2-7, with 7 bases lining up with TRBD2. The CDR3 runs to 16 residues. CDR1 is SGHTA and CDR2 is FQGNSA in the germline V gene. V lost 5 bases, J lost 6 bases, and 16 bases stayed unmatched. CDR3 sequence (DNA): TGTGCCAGCAGCCCTTGGAGCTCGGCGGGAGAGGTCGAGCAGTACTTC. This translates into CASSPWSSAGEVEQYF.

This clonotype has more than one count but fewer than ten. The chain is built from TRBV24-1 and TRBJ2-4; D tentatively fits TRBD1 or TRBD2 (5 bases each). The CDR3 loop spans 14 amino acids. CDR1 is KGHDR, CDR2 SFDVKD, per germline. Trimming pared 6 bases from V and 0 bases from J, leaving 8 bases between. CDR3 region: CATSPGGAKNIQYF. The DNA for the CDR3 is TGTGCCACCAGTCCTGGGGGAGCCAAAAACATTCAGTACTTC.

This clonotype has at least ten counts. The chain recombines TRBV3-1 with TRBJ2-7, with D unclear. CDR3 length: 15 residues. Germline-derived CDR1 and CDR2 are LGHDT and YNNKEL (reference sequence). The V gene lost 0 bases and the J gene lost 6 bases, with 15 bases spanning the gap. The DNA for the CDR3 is TGTGCCAGCAGCCAAGAGGTTATAGGCGCCCTCGAGCAGTACTTC. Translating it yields CASSQEVIGALEQYF.

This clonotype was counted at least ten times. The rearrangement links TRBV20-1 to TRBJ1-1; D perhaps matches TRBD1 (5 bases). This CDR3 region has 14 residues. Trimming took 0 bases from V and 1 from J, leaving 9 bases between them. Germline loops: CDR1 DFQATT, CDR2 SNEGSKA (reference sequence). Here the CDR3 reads CSAREDISNTEAFF. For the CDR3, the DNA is TGCAGTGCTAGAGAGGACATTTCGAACACTGAAGCTTTCTTT.

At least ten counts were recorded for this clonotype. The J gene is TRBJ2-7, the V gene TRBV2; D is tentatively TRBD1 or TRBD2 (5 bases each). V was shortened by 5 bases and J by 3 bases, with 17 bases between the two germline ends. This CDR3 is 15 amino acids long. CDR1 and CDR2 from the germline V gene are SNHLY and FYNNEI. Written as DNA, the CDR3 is TGTGCCAGCAGTACCGGGACGGAAGAATTCTACGAGCAGTACTTC. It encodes CASSTGTEEFYEQYF. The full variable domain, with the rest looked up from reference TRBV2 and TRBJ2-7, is EPEVTQTPSHQVTQMGQEVILRCVPISNHLYFYWYRQILGQKVEFLVSFYNNEISEKSEIFDDQFSVERPDGSNFTLKIRSTKLEDSAMYFCASSTGTEEFYEQYFGPGTRLTVT.

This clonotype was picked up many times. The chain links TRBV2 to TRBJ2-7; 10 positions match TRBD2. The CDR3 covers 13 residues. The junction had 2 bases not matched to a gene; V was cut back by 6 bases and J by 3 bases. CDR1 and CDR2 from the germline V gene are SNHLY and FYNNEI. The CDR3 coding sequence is TGTGCCAGCAGGGAGCGGGAGGGCTACGAGCAGTACTTC. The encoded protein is CASREREGYEQYF.

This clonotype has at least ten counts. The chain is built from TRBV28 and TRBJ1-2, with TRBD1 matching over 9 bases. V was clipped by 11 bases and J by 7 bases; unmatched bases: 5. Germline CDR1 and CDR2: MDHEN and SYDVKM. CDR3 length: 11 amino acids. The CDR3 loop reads CALQTGGGYTF. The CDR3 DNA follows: TGTGCCCTCCAGACAGGGGGTGGCTACACCTTC.

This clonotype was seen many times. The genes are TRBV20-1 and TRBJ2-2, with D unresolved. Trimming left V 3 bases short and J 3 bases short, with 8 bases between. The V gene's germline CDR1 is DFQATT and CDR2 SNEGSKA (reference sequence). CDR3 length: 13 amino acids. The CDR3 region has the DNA TGCAGTGCTAGTAATAGCCACACCGGGGAGCTGTTTTTT. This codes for CSASNSHTGELFF.

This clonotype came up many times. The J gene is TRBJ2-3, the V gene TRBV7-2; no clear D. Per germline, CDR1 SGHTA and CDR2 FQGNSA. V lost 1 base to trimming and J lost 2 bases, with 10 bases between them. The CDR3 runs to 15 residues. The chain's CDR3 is CASSLGVPYTDTQYF. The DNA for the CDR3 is TGTGCCAGCAGCTTAGGTGTCCCCTACACAGATACGCAGTATTTT. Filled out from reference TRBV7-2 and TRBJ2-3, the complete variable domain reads GAGVSQSPSNKVTEKGKDVELRCDPISGHTALYWYRQSLGQGLEFLIYFQGNSAPDKSGLPSDRFSAERTGGSVSTLTIQRTQQEDSAVYLCASSLGVPYTDTQYFGPGTRLTVL.

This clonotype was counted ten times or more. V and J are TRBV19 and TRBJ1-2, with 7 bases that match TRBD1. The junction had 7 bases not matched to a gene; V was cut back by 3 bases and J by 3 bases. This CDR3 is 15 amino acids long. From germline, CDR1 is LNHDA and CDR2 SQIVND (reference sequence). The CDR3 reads CASSMAGGNDYGYTF. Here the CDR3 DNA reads TGTGCCAGTAGTATGGCAGGGGGTAATGACTATGGCTACACCTTC.

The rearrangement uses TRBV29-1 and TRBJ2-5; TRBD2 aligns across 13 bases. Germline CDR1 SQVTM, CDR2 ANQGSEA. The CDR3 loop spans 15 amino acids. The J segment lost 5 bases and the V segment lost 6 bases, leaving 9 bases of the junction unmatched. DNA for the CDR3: TGCAGCGTAAACGGACTAGCGGGAGATCGGGAGACCCAGTACTTC. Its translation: CSVNGLAGDRETQYF.

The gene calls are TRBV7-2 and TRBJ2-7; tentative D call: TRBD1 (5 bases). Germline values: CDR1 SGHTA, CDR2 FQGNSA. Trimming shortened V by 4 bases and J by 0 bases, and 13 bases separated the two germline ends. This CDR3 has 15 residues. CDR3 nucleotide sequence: TGTGCCAGCAGCTCCAGGGCGGCGAGCTCCTACGAGCAGTACTTC. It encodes CASSSRAASSYEQYF.

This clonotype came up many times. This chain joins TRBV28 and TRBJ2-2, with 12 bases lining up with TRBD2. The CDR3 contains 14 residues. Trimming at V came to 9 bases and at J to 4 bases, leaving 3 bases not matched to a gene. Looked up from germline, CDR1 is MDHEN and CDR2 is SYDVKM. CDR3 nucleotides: TGTGCCAGTCGACTAGCGGGAGCCACCGGGGAGCTGTTTTTT. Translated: CASRLAGATGELFF. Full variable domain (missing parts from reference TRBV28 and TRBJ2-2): DVKVTQSSRYLVKRTGEKVFLECVQDMDHENMFWYRQDPGLGLRLIYFSYDVKMKEKGDIPEGYSVSREKKERFSLILESASTNQTSMYLCASRLAGATGELFFGEGSRLTVL.

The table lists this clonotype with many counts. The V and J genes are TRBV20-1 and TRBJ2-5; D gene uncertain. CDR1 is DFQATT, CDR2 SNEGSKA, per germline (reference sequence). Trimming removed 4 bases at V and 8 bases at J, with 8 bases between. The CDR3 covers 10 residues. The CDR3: CSATFGTQYF. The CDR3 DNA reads TGCAGTGCTACCTTTGGTACCCAGTACTTC.